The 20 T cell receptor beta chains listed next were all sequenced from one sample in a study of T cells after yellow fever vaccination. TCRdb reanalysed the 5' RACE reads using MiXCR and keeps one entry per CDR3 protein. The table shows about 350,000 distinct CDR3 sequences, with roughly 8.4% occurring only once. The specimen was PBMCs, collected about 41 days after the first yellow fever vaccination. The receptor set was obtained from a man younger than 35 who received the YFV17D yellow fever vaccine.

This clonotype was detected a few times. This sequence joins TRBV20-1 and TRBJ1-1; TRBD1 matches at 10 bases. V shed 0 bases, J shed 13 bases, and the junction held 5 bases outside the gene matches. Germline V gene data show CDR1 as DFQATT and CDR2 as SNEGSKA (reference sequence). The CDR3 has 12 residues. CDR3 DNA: TGCAGTGCTAGAGAGGAATGGGACAGGGGTTTCTTT. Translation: CSAREEWDRGFF.

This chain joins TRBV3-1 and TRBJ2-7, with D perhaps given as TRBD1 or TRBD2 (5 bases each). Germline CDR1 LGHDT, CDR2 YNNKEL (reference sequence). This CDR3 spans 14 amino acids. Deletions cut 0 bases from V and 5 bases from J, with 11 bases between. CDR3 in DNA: TGTGCCAGCAGCCAAGATCCGGGGCACGACGAGCAGTACTTC. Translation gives CASSQDPGHDEQYF.

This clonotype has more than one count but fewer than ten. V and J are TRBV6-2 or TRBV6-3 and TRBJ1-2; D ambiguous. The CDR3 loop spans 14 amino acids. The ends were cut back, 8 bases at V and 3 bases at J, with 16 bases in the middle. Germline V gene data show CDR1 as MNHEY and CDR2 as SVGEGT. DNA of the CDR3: TGTGCCAGCGGTGACCCGGGGAGACACTATGGCTACACCTTC. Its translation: CASGDPGRHYGYTF.

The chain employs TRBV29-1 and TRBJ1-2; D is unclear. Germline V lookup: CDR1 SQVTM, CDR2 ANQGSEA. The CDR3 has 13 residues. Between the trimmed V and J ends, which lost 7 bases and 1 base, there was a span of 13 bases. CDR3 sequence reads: CSGLIPNNYGYTF. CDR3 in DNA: TGCAGCGGTCTCATACCCAATAACTATGGCTACACCTTC.

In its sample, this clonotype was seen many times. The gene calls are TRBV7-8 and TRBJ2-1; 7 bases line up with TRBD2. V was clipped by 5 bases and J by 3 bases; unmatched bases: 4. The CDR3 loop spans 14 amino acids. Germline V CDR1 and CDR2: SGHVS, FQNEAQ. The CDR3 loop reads CASSIRTSYNEQFF. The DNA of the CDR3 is TGTGCCAGCAGCATCCGGACTAGCTACAATGAGCAGTTCTTC.

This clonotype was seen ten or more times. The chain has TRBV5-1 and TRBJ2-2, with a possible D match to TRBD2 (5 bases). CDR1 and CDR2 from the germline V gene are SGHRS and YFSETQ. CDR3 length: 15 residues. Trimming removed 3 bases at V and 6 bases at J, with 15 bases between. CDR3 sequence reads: CASSSGVLLPGELFF. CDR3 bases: TGCGCCAGCAGCTCCGGGGTGCTGCTCCCCGGGGAGCTGTTTTTT.

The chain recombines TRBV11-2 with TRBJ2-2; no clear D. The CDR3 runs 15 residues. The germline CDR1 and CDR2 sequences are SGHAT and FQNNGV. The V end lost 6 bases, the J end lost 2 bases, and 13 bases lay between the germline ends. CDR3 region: CASRFTRRNTGELFF. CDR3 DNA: TGTGCCAGCAGGTTTACCCGCAGAAACACCGGGGAGCTGTTTTTT.

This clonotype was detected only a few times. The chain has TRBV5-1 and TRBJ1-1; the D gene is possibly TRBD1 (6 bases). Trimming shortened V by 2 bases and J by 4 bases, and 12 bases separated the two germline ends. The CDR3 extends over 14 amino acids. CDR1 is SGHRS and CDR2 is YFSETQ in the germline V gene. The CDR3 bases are TGCGCCAGCAGCTTCGACGGGGGGCCCACTGAAGCTTTCTTT. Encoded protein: CASSFDGGPTEAFF.

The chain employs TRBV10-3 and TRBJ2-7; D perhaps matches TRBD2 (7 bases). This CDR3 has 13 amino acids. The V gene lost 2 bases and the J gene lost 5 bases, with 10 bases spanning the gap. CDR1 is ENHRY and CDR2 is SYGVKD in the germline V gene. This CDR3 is CAISERGAHEQYF. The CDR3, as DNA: TGTGCCATCAGTGAGCGGGGGGCGCACGAGCAGTACTTC.

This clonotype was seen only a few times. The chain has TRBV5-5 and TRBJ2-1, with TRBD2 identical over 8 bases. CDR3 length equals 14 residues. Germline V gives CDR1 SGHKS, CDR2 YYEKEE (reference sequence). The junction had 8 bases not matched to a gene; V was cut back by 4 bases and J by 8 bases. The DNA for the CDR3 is TGTGCCAGCAGCCCGGGACTAGACCTCCATGAGCAGTTCTTC. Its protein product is CASSPGLDLHEQFF. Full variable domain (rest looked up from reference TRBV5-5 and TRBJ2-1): DAGVTQSPTHLIKTRGQQVTLRCSPISGHKSVSWYQQVLGQGPQFIFQYYEKEERGRGNFPDRFSARQFPNYSSELNVNALLLGDSALYLCASSPGLDLHEQFFGPGTRLTVL.

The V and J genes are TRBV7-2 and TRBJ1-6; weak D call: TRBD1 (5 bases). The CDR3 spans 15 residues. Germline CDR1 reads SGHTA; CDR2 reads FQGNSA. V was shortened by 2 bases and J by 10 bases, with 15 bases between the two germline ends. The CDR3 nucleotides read TGTGCCAGCAGCTTAAACCCCGGCCGGGGGTCACCCCTCCACTTT. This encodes CASSLNPGRGSPLHF.

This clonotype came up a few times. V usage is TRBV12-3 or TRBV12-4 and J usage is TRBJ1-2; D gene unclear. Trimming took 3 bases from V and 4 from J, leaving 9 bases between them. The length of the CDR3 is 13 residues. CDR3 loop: CASSFRPSYGYTF. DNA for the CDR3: TGTGCCAGCAGTTTTCGACCGAGCTATGGCTACACCTTC.

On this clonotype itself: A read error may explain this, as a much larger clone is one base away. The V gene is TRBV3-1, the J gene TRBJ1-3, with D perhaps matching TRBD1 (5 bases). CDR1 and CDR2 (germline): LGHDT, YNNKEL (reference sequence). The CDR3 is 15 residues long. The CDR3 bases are TGTGGCAGCAGCCTAGCGGGGGGCTCTGGAAACACCATATATTTT. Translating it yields CGSSLAGGSGNTIYF.

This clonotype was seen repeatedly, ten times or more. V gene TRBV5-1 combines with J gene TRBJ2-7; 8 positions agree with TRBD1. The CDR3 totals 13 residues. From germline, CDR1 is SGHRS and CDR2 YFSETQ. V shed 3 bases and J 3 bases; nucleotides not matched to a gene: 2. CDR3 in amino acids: CASSYGQGYEQYV. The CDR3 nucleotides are TGCGCCAGCAGCTACGGACAGGGCTACGAGCAGTACGTC.

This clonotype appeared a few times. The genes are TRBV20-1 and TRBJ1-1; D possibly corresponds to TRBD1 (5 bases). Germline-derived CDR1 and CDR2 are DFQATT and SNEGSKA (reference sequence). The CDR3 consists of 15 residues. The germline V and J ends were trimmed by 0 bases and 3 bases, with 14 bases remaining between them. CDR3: CSARDPWRGDTEAFF. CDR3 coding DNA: TGCAGTGCTAGAGATCCCTGGAGAGGGGACACTGAAGCTTTCTTT.

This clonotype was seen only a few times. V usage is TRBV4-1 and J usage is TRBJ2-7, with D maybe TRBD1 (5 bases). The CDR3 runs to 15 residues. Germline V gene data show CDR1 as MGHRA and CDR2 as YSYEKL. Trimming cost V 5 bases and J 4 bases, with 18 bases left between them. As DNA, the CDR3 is TGCGCCAGCAGCAGACACGTGCAGGGTTTTTACGAGCAGTACTTC. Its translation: CASSRHVQGFYEQYF.

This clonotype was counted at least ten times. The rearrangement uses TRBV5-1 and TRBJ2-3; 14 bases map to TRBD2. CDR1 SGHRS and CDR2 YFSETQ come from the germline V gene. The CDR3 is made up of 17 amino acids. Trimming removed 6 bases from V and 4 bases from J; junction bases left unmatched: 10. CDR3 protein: CASTGTSGGSFSDTQYF. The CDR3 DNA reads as TGCGCCAGCACCGGGACTAGCGGGGGATCTTTCTCAGATACGCAGTATTTT.

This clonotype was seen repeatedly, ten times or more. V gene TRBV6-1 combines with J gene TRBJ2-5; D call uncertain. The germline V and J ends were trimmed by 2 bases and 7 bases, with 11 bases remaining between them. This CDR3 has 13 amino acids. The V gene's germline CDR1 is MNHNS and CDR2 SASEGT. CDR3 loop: CASSETHFATQYF. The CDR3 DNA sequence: TGTGCCAGCAGTGAAACTCATTTCGCGACCCAGTACTTC.

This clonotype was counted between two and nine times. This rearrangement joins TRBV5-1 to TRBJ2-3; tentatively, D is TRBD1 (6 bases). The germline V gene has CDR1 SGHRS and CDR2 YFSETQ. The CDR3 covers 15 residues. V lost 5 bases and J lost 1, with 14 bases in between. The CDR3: CASSRSGVGTDTQYF. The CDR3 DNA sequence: TGCGCCAGCAGTCGCTCAGGGGTCGGCACAGATACGCAGTATTTT.

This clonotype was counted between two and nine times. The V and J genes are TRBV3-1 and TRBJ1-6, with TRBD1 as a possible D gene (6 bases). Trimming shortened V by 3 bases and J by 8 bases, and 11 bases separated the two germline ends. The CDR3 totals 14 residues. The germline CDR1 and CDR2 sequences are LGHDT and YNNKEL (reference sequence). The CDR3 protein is CASSHSGVDSPLHF. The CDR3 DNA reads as TGTGCCAGCAGCCATTCAGGGGTAGATTCACCCCTCCACTTT.